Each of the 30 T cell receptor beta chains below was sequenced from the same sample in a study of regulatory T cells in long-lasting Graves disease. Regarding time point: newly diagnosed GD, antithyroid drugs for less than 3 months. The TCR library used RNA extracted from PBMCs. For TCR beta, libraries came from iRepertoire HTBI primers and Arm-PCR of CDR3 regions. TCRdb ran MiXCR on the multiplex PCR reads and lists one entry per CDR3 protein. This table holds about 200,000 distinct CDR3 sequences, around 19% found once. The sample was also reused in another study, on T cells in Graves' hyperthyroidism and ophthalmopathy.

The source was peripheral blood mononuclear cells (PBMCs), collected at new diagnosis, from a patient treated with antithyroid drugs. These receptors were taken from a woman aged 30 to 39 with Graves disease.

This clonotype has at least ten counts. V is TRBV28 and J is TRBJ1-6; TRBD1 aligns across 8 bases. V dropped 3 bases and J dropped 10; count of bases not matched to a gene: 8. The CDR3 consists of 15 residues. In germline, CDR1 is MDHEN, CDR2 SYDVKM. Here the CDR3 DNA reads TGTGCCAGCAGTTTCTACGACAGGGGAGTATCACCCCTCCACTTT. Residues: CASSFYDRGVSPLHF.

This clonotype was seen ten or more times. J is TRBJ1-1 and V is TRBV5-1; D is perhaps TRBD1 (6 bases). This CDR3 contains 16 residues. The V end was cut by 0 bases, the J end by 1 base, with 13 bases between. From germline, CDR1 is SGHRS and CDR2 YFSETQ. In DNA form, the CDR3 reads TGCGCCAGCAGCTTGGGGGAATCACAGGGGAACACTGAAGCTTTCTTT. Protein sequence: CASSLGESQGNTEAFF.

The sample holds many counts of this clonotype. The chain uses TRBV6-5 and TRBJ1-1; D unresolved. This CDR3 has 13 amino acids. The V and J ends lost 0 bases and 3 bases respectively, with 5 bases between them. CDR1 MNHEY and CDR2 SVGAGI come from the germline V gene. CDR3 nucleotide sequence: TGTGCCAGCAGTTACTCGGGCTACACTGAAGCTTTCTTT. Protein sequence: CASSYSGYTEAFF.

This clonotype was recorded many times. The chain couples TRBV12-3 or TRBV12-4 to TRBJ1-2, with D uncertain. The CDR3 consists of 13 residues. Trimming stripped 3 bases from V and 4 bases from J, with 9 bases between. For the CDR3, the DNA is TGTGCCAGCAGTTTGAGTGTAGCCTATGGCTACACCTTC. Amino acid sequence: CASSLSVAYGYTF.

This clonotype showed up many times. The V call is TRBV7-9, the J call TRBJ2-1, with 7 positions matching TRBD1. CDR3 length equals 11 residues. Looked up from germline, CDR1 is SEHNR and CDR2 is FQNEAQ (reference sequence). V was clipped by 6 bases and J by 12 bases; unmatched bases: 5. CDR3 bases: TGTGCCAGCAGGGACGCAGGGGGGCAGTTCTTC. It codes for CASRDAGGQFF.

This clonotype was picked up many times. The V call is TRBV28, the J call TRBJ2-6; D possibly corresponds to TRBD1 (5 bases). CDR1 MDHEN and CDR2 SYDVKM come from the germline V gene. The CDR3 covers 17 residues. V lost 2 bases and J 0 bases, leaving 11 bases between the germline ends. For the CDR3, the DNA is TGTGCCAGCAGTTTACGTCATCAGGGCTCTGGGGCCAACGTCCTGACTTTC. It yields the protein CASSLRHQGSGANVLTF.

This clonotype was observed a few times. The chain's CDR3 is CASSLFGQGAGEQFF. CDR3 bases: TGTGCCAGCAGTTTATTCGGACAGGGGGCAGGTGAGCAGTTCTTC. This sequence joins TRBV28 and TRBJ2-1, with 11 nucleotides matching TRBD1. The length of the CDR3 is 15 residues. Germline CDR1 MDHEN, CDR2 SYDVKM. V was pared by 1 base and J by 9 bases, with 5 bases of the junction left unmatched. Together with reference TRBV28 and TRBJ2-1, the CDR3 gives the full variable domain: DVKVTQSSRYLVKRTGEKVFLECVQDMDHENMFWYRQDPGLGLRLIYFSYDVKMKEKGDIPEGYSVSREKKERFSLILESASTNQTSMYLCASSLFGQGAGEQFFGPGTRLTVL.

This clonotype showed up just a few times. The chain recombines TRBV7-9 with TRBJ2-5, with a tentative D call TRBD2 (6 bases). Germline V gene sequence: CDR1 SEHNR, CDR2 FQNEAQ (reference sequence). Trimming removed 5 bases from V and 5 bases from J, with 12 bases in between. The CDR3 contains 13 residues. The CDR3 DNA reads TGTGCCAGCAGCCAACTAGCTTGGGAGACCCAGTACTTC. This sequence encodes CASSQLAWETQYF.

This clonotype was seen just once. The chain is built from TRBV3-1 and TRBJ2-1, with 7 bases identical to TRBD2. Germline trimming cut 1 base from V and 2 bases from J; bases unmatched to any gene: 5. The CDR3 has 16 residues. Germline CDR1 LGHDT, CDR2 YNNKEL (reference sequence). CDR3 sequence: CASSQGAGLPYNEQFF. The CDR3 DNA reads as TGTGCCAGCAGCCAAGGAGCGGGGCTCCCCTACAATGAGCAGTTCTTC.

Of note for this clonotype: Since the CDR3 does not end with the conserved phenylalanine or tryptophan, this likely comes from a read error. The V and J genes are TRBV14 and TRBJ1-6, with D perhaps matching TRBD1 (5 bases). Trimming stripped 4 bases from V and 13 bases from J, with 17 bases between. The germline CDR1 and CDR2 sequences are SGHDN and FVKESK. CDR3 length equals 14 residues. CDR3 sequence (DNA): TGTGCCAGCAGCCGACACGGGACGACGGCGCCCCTCCACCTT. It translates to CASSRHGTTAPLHL.

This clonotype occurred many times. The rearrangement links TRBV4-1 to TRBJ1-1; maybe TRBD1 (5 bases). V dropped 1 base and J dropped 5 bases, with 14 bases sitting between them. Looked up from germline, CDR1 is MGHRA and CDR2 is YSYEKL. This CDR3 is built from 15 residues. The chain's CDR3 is CASSQVGRGRTEAFF. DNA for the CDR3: TGCGCCAGCAGCCAAGTAGGGAGGGGAAGAACTGAAGCTTTCTTT.

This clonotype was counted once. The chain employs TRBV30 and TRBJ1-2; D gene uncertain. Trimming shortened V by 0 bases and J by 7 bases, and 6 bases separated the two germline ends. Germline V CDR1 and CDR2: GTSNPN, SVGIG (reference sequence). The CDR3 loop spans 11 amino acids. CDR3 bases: TGTGCCTGGAGTGTATACGGTGGCTACACCTTC. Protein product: CAWSVYGGYTF.

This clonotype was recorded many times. The CDR3 protein is CASSTGGNTEAFF. The CDR3 DNA follows: TGTGCCAGTAGTACCGGGGGGAACACTGAAGCTTTCTTT. The chain has TRBV19 and TRBJ1-1, with a possible D match to TRBD1 (5 bases). The V gene lost 4 bases and the J gene lost 1 base, with 7 bases spanning the gap. The CDR3 runs 13 residues. CDR1 and CDR2 (germline): LNHDA, SQIVND (reference sequence). Using reference TRBV19 and TRBJ1-1 for the parts outside the CDR3, the full variable domain is DGGITQSPKYLFRKEGQNVTLSCEQNLNHDAMYWYRQDPGQGLRLIYYSQIVNDFQKGDIAEGYSVSREKKESFPLTVTSAQKNPTAFYLCASSTGGNTEAFFGQGTRLTVV.

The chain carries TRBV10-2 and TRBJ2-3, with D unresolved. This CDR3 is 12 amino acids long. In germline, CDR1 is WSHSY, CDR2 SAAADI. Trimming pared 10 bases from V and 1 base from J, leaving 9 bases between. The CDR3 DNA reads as TGCGCCACCCGAAAGGGCACAGATACGCAGTATTTT. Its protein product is CATRKGTDTQYF.

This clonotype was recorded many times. CDR3 in amino acids: CSARQDSYEQYF. The CDR3, as DNA: TGCAGTGCTAGACAGGACTCCTACGAGCAGTACTTC. The chain couples TRBV20-1 to TRBJ2-7, with D unclear. Trimming cost V 2 bases and J 0 bases, with 5 bases left between them. CDR1 is DFQATT and CDR2 is SNEGSKA in the germline V gene (reference sequence). CDR3 size: 12 residues.

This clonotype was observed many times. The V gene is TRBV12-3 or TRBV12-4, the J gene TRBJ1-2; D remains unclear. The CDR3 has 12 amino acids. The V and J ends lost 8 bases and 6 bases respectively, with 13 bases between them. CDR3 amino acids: CASGGKGHGYTF. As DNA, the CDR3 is TGTGCCAGCGGTGGAAAGGGCCATGGCTACACCTTC.

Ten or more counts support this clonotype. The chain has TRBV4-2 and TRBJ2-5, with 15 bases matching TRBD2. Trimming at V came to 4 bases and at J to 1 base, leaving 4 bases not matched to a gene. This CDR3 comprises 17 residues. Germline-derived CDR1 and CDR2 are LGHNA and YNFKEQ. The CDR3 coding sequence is TGTGCCAGCAGCCGGGGACTAGCGGGGGGAATCCAAGAGACCCAGTACTTC. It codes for CASSRGLAGGIQETQYF.

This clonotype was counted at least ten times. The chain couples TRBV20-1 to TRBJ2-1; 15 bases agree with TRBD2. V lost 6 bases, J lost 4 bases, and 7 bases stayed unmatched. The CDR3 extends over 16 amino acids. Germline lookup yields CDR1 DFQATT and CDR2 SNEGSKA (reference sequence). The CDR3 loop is CSARTSGRDWYNEQFF. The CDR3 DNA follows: TGCAGTGCGAGGACTAGCGGGAGGGACTGGTACAATGAGCAGTTCTTC.

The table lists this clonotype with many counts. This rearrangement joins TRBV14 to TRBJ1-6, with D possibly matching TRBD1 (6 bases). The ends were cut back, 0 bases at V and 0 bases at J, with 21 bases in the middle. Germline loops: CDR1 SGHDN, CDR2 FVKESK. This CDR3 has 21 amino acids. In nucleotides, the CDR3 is TGTGCCAGCAGCCAAGATGGGACACAAGACCGATTAAGCTCCTATAATTCACCCCTCCACTTT. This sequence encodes CASSQDGTQDRLSSYNSPLHF.

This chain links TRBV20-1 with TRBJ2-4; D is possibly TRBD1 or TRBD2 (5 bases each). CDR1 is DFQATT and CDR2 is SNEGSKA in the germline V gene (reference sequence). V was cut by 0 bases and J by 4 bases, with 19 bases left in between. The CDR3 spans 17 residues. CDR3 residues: CSARDPQRGTQKNIQYF. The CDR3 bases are TGCAGTGCTAGAGATCCCCAGCGAGGGACGCAAAAAAACATTCAGTACTTC.

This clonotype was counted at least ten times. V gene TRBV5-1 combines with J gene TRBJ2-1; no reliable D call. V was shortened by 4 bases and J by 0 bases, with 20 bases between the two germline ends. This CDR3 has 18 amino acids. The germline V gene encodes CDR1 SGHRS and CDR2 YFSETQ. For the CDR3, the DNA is TGCGCCAGCAGCCTACCTATCGAACCTAGGAGCTCCTACAATGAGCAGTTCTTC. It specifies CASSLPIEPRSSYNEQFF.

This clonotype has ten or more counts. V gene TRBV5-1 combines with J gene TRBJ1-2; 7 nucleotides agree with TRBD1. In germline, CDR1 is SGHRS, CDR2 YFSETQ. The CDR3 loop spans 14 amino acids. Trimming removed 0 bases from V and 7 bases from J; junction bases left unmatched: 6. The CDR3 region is CASSLGDRASGYTF. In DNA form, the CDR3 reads TGCGCCAGCAGCTTGGGCGACAGGGCAAGTGGCTACACCTTC.

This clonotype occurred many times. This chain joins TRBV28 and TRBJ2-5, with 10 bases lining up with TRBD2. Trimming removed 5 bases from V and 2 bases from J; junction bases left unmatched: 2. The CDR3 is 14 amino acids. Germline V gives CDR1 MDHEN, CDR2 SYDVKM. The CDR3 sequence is CASSRAGGQETQYF. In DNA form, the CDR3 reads TGTGCCAGCAGTAGAGCGGGGGGGCAAGAGACCCAGTACTTC.

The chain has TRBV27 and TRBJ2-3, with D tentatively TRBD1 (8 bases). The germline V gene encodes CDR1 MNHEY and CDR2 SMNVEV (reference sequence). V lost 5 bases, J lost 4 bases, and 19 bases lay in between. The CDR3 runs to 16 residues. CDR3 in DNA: TGTGCCAGCAGTCGGGGGGTGACAGGGGCTGCAGATACGCAGTATTTT. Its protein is CASSRGVTGAADTQYF.

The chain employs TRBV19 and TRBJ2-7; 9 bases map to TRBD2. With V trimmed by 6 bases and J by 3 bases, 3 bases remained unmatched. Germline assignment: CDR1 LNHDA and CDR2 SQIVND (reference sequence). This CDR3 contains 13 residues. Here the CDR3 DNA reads TGTGCCAGTAGGGGACTAGCTGACTACGAGCAGTACTTC. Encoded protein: CASRGLADYEQYF.

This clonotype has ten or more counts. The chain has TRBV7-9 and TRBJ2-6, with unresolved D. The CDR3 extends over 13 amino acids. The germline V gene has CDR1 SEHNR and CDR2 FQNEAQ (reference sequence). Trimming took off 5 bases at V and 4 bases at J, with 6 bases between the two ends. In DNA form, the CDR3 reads TGTGCCAGCAGCCACCCCGGGGCCAACGTCCTGACTTTC. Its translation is CASSHPGANVLTF. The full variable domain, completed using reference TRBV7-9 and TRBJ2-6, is DTGVSQNPRHKITKRGQNVTFRCDPISEHNRLYWYRQTLGQGPEFLTYFQNEAQLEKSRLLSDRFSAERPKGSFSTLEIQRTEQGDSAMYLCASSHPGANVLTFGAGSRLTVL.

For the CDR3, the DNA is TGTGCCAGCAGTCCCGGGACAACCTCCTACGAGCAGTACTTC. This encodes CASSPGTTSYEQYF. The chain combines TRBV6-2 or TRBV6-3 with TRBJ2-7; D is perhaps TRBD1 (6 bases). The CDR3 runs to 14 residues. Germline V lookup: CDR1 MNHEY, CDR2 SVGEGT. Between the trimmed V and J ends, which lost 5 bases and 0 bases, there was a span of 11 bases.

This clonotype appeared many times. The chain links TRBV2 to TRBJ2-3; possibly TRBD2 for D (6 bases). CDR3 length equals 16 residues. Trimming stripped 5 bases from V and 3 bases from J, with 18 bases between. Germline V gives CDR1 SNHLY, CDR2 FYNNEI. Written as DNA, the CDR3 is TGTGCCAGCAGTTCGACTAGATCCGGAGGGACAGATACGCAGTATTTT. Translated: CASSSTRSGGTDTQYF.

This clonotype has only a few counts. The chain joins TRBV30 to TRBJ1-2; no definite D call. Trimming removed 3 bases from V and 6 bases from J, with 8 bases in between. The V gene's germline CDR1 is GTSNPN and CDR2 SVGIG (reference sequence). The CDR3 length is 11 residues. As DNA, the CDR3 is TGTGCCTGGAGAGGCGGGGATGGCTACACCTTC. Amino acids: CAWRGGDGYTF.

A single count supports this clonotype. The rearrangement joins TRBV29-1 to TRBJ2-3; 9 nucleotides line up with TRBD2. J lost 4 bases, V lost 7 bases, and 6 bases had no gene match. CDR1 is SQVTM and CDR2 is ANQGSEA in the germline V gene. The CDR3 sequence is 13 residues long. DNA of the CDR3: TGCAGCGCGCTAGGCGGGAGGGCAGATACGCAGTATTTT. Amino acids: CSALGGRADTQYF.